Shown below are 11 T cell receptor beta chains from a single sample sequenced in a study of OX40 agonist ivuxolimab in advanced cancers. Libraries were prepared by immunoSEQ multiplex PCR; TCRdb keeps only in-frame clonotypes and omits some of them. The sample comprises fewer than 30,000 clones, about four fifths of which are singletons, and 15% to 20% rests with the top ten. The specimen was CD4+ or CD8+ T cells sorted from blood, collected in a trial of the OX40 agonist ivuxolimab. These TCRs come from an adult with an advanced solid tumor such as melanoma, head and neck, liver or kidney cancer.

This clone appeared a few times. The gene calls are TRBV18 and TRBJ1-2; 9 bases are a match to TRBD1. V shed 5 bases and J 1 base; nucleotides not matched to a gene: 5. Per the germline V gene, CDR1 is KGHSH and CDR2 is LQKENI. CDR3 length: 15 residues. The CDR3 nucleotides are TGTGCCAGCTCAACCCGGACAGGGGTTAACTATGGCTACACCTTC. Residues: CASSTRTGVNYGYTF. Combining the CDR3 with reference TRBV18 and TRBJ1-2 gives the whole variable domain NAGVMQNPRHLVRRRGQEARLRCSPMKGHSHVYWYRQLPEEGLKFMVYLQKENIIDESGMPKERFSAEFPKEGPSILRIQQVVRGDSAAYFCASSTRTGVNYGYTFGSGTRLTVV.

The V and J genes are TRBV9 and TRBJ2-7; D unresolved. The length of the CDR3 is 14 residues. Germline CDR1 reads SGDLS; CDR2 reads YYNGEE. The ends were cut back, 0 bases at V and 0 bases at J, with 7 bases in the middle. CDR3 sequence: CASSVVASSYEQYF. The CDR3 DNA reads TGTGCCAGCAGCGTAGTGGCGAGCTCCTACGAGCAGTACTTC.

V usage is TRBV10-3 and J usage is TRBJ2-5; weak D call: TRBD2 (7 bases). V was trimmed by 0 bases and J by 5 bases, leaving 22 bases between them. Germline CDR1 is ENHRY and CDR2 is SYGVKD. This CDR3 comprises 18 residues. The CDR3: CAISESPGGGRKDETQYF. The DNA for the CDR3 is TGTGCCATCAGTGAGTCGCCTGGGGGGGGGCGGAAGGACGAGACCCAGTACTTC.

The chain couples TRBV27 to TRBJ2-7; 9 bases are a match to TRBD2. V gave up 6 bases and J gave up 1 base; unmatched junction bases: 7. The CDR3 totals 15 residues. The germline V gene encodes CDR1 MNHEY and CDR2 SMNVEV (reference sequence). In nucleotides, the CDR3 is TGTGCCAGCAGCCTGACTAGCGGTCTTTCCTACGAGCAGTACTTC. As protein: CASSLTSGLSYEQYF.

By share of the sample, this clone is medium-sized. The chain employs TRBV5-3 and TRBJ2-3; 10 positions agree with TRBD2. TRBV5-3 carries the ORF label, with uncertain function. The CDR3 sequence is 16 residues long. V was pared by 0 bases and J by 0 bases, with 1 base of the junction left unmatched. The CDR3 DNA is TGTGCCAGAAGCTTGGGGACTAGCGGTAGCACAGATACGCAGTATTTT. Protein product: CARSLGTSGSTDTQYF.

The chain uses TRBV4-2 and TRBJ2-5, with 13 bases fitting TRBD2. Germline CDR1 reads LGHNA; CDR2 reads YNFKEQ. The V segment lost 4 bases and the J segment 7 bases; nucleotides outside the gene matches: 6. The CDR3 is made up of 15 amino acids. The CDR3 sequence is CASSPGLAGSRTQYF. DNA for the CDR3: TGTGCCAGCAGCCCGGGACTAGCGGGGTCCAGGACCCAGTACTTC.

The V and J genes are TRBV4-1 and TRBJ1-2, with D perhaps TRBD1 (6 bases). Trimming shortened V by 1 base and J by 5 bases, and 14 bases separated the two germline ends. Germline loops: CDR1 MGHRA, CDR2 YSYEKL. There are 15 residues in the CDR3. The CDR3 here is CASSQVPRGGYGYTF. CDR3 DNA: TGCGCCAGCAGCCAAGTCCCCAGGGGTGGGTATGGCTACACCTTC.

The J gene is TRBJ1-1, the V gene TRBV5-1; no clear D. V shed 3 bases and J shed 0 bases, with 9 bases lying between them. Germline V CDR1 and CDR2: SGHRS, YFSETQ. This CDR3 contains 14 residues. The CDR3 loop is CASSSAGMNTEAFF. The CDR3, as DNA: TGCGCCAGCAGCTCGGCAGGTATGAACACTGAAGCTTTCTTT.

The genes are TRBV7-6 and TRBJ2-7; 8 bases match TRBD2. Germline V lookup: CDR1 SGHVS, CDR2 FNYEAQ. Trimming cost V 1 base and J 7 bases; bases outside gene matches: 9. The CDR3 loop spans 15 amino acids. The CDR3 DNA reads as TGTGCCAGCAGCTTAGTGAGCGGGGGATCAAGGGAGCAGTACTTC. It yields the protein CASSLVSGGSREQYF.

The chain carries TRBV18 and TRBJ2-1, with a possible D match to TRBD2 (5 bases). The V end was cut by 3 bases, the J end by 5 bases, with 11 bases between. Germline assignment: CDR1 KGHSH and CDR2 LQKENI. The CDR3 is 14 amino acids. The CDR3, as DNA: TGTGCCAGCTCACCCCGGGATACCGACAATGAGCAGTTCTTC. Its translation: CASSPRDTDNEQFF.

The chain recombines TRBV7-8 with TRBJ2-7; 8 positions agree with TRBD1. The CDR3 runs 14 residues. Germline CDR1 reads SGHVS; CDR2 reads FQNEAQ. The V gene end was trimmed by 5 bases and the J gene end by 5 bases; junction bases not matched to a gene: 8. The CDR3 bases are TGTGCCAGCAGCCTCGGGACAGGTATCCACGAGCAGTACTTC. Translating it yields CASSLGTGIHEQYF.